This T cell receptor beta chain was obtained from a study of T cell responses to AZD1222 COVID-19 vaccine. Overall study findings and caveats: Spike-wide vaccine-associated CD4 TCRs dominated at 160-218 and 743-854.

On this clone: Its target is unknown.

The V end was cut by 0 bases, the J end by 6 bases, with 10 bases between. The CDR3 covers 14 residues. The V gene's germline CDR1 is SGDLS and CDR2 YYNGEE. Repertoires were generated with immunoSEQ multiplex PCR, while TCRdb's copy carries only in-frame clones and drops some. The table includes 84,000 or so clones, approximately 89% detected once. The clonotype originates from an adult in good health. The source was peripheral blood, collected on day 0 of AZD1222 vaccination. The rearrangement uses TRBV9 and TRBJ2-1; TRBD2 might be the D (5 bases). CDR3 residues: CASSVDPGGNEQFF. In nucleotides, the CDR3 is TGTGCCAGCAGCGTAGACCCAGGAGGCAATGAGCAGTTCTTC.